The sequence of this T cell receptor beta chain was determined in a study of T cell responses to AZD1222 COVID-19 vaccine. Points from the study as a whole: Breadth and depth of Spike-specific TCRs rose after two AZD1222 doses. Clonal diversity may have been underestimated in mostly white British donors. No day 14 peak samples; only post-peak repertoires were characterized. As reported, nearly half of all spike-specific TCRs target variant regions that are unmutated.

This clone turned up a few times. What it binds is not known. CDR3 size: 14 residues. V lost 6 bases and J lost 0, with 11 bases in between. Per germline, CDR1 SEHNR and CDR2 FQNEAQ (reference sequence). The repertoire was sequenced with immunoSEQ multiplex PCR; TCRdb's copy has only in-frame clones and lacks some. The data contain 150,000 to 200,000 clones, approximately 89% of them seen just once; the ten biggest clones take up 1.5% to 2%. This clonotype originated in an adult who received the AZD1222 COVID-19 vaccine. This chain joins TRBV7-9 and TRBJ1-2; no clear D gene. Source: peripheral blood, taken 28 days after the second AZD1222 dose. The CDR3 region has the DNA TGTGCCAGCAGTTGGACTCAATCTAACTATGGCTACACCTTC. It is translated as CASSWTQSNYGYTF.